This T cell receptor (beta chain) was captured by sequencing in a study of CD8+CD57+ T cells in acquired aplastic anemia. In the case of this clonotype: The target antigen is unknown. Being one base from a much bigger clone, this may be a read error.

Findings and caveats of the study: A set of about 28 CD8+ CDR3 sequences was shared between patients and controls, and these sequences appeared highly expressed in patients.

Genomic DNA served as template for TCR beta VDJ and CDR3 profiling. TCRdb redid the calling of the reads with MiXCR, one entry per CDR3 protein. The sample lists roughly 420,000 distinct CDR3 sequences, 55% to 75% seen once, with 3.5% to 4.5% in the top ten. This sequence was found in a human donor in good health, serving as a control. The sample was sorted CD4+, CD8+, or CD8+CD57+ T cells (not recorded which) from PBMCs.

The CDR3 coding sequence is TGCAGTGCCCCCGCGACTAGCGGGGGGGTGCAGGAGACCCAGTACTTC. As protein: CSAPATSGGVQETQYF. The chain employs TRBV20-1 and TRBJ2-5; 14 bases map to TRBD2. CDR1 and CDR2 (germline): DFQATT, SNEGSKA (reference sequence). The CDR3 extends over 16 amino acids. With 6 bases clipped from V and 5 bases from J, the junction kept 11 bases outside the gene matches.